These 10 T cell receptor beta chains were all obtained from the same sample, sequenced in a study of blood T cell repertoires in COVID-19. TCRdb keeps only in-frame clones here, not all; method: immunoSEQ multiplex PCR. The data contain around 240,000 clones, roughly 83% of them singletons. Sequencing used PBMCs or T cells enriched from blood (not recorded which). These receptors came from a woman aged 50 to 60 who had recovered from COVID-19.

The chain couples TRBV4-3 to TRBJ1-1; TRBD1 might be the D (5 bases). V was trimmed by 0 bases and J by 3 bases, leaving 14 bases between them. This CDR3 has 16 residues. Germline V gene sequence: CDR1 LGHNA, CDR2 YSLEER. The CDR3 is CASSQDGTGVYTEAFF. CDR3 nucleotides: TGCGCCAGCAGCCAAGATGGTACAGGAGTATACACTGAAGCTTTCTTT.

This clone was observed a single time. This rearrangement joins TRBV15 to TRBJ2-7, with TRBD2 matching 12 bases. Germline CDR1 LNHNV, CDR2 YYDKDF (reference sequence). The CDR3 extends over 15 amino acids. Trimming cost V 0 bases and J 4 bases; bases outside gene matches: 1. CDR3 nucleotides: TGTGCCACCAGCAGAGAGACTAGCGGGAGTTACGAGCAGTACTTC. Protein: CATSRETSGSYEQYF.

The chain employs TRBV19 and TRBJ1-5, with TRBD1 matching 7 bases. V lost 0 bases to trimming and J lost 0 bases; unmatched junction nucleotides: 5. Germline CDR1 reads LNHDA; CDR2 reads SQIVND (reference sequence). The CDR3 spans 17 residues. CDR3 nucleotide sequence: TGTGCCAGTAGTATAGATCGGAGGACAGGTAGCAATCAGCCCCAGCATTTT. It is translated as CASSIDRRTGSNQPQHF.

Points on this clone: Other DNA sequences in the same sample also yield this CDR3. The genes are TRBV27 and TRBJ2-1, with D unresolved. V was shortened by 3 bases and J by 0 bases, with 6 bases between the two germline ends. The CDR3 totals 14 residues. CDR1 and CDR2 from the germline V gene are MNHEY and SMNVEV (reference sequence). The CDR3 loop is CASSFLSSYNEQFF. In DNA, the CDR3 is TGTGCCAGCAGTTTCTTGAGCTCCTACAATGAGCAGTTCTTC.

This chain joins TRBV4-1 and TRBJ2-3, with a weak D call TRBD2 (5 bases). The CDR3 consists of 16 residues. From germline, CDR1 is MGHRA and CDR2 YSYEKL. V dropped 4 bases and J dropped 14 bases, with 28 bases sitting between them. This CDR3 reads CASSPPREALDIGRYF. Written as DNA, the CDR3 is TGCGCCAGCAGCCCACCCCGGGAAGCCCTTGACATTGGTCGGTATTTT.

The V call is TRBV3-1 (or the pseudogene TRBV3-2), the J call TRBJ2-3, with 8 nucleotides matching TRBD1. The ends lost 1 base at V and 9 bases at J; junction bases unmatched: 6. The CDR3 covers 14 residues. The germline V gene has CDR1 LGHDT and CDR2 YNNKEL (reference sequence). The CDR3 protein is CASSQAGQGTTQYF. CDR3 sequence (DNA): TGTGCCAGCAGCCAAGCCGGACAGGGAACCACGCAGTATTTT.

This chain joins TRBV9 and TRBJ1-2; perhaps TRBD1 as D (5 bases). CDR1 and CDR2 (germline): SGDLS, YYNGEE. The CDR3 covers 16 residues. Trimming removed 3 bases from V and 3 bases from J, with 18 bases in between. The CDR3 here is CASSDSGTWGDYGYTF. CDR3 nucleotides: TGTGCCAGCAGCGACTCCGGGACCTGGGGGGACTATGGCTACACCTTC.

The chain is built from TRBV6-2 or TRBV6-3 and TRBJ1-1; tentative D call: TRBD1 (5 bases). The germline V gene has CDR1 MNHEY and CDR2 SVGEGT. The CDR3 runs 14 residues. V shed 2 bases and J shed 5 bases, with 12 bases lying between them. This CDR3 is CASSYVGAGTEAFF. In DNA, the CDR3 is TGTGCCAGCAGTTACGTTGGGGCTGGGACTGAAGCTTTCTTT.

The chain has TRBV7-2 and TRBJ2-7; D gene uncertain. Germline V gives CDR1 SGHTA, CDR2 FQGNSA. The length of the CDR3 is 13 residues. V was trimmed by 5 bases and J by 2 bases, leaving 10 bases between them. CDR3 DNA sequence: TGTGCCAGCAGCCCGAAACAGACCTACGAGCAGTACTTC. Protein sequence: CASSPKQTYEQYF.

The chain employs TRBV27 and TRBJ1-2; unclear D gene. Germline values: CDR1 MNHEY, CDR2 SMNVEV (reference sequence). V was shortened by 3 bases and J by 4 bases, with 12 bases between the two germline ends. The CDR3 loop spans 14 amino acids. The CDR3 sequence is CASSFRAGPYGYTF. CDR3 nucleotide sequence: TGTGCCAGCAGTTTTAGAGCAGGCCCCTATGGCTACACCTTC.